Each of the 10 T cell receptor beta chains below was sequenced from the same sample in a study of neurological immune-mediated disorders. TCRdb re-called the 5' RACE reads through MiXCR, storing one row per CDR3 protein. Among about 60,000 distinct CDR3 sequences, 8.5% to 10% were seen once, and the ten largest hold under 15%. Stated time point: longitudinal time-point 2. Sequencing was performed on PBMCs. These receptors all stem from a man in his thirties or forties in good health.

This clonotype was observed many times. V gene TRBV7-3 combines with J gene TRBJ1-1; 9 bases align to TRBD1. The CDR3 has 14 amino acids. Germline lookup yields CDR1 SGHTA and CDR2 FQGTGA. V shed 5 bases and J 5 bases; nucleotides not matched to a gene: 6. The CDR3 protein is CASSLTGGVTEAFF. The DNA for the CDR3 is TGTGCCAGCAGCCTGACAGGGGGGGTAACTGAAGCTTTCTTT. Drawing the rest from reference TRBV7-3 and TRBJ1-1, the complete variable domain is GAGVSQTPSNKVTEKGKYVELRCDPISGHTALYWYRQSLGQGPEFLIYFQGTGAADDSGLPNDRFFAVRPEGSVSTLKIQRTERGDSAVYLCASSLTGGVTEAFFGQGTRLTVV.

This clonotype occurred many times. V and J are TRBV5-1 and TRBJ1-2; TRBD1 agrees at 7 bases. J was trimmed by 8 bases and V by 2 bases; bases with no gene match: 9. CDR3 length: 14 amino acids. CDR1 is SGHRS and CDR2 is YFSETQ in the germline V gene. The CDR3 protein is CASSFTGASYGYTF. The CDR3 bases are TGCGCCAGCAGCTTCACAGGGGCCTCCTACGGCTACACCTTC.

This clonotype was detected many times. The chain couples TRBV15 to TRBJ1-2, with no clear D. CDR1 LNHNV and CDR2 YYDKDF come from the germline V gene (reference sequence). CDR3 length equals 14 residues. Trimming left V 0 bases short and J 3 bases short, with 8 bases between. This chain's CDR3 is CATSRDLGDYGYTF. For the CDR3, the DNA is TGTGCCACCAGCAGAGATCTCGGGGACTATGGCTACACCTTC.

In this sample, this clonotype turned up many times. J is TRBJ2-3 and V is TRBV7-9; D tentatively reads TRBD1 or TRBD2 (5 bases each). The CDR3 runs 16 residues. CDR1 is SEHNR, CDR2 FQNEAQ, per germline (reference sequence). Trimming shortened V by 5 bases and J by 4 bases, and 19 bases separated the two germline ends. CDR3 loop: CASSPSGPEGPDTQYF. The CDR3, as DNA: TGTGCCAGCAGCCCCTCCGGGCCAGAGGGGCCAGATACGCAGTATTTT.

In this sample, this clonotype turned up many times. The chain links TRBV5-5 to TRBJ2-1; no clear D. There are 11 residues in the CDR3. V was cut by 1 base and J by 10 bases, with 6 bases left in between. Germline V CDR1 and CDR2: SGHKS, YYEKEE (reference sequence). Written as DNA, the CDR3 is TGTGCCAGCAGCTTGTACAGCGAGCAGTTCTTC. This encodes CASSLYSEQFF.

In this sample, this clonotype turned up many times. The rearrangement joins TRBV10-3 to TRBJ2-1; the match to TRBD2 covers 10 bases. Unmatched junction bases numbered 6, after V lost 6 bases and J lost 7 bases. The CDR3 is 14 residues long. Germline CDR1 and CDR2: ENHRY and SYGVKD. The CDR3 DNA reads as TGTGCCATCAGGGAAGCGGGAGGGCCAAATGAGCAGTTCTTC. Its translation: CAIREAGGPNEQFF.

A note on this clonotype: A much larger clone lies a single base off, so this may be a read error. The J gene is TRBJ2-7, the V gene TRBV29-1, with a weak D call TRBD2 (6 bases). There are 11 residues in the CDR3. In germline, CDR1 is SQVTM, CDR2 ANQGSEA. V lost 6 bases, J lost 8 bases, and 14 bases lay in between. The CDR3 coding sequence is TGCAGCGTGGTACTAGCAACTAAGCAGTACTTC. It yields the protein CSVVLATKQYF.

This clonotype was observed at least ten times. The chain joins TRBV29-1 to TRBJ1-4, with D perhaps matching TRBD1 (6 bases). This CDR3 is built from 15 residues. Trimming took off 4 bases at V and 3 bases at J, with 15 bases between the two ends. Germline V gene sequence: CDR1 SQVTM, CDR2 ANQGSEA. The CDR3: CSVARSGVANEKLFF. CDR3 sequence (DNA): TGCAGCGTTGCGCGGTCAGGGGTAGCTAATGAAAAACTGTTTTTT.

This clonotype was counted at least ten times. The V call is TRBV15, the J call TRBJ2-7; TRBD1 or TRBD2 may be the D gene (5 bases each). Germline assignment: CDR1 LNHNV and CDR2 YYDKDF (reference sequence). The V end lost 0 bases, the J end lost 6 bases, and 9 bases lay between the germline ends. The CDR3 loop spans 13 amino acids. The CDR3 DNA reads TGTGCCACCAGCAGAGAATCAGGGACCGAGCAGTACTTC. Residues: CATSRESGTEQYF.

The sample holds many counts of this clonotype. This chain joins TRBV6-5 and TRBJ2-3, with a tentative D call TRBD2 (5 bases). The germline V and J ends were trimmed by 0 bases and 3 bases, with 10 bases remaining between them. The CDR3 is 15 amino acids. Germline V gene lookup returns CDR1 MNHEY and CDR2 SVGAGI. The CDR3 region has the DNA TGTGCCAGCAGTTACTCAGGGAGTAGTACAGATACGCAGTATTTT. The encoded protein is CASSYSGSSTDTQYF.